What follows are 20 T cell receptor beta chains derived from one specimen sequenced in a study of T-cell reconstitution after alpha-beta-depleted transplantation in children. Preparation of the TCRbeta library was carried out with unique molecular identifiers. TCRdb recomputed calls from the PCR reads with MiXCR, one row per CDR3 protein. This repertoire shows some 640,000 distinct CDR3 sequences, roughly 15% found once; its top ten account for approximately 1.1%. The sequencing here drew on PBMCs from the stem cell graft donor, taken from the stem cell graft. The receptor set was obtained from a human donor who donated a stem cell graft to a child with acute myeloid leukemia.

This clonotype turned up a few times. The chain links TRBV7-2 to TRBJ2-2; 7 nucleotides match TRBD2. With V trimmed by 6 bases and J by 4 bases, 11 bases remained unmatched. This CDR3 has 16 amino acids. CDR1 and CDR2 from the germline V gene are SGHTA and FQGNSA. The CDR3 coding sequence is TGTGCCAGCAGAGTGGGGGGGGATCCTAGCACCGGGGAGCTGTTTTTT. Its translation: CASRVGGDPSTGELFF.

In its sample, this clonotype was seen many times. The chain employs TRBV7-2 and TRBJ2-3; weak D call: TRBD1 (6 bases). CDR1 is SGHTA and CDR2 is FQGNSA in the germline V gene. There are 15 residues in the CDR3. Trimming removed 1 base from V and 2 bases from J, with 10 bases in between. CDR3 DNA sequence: TGTGCCAGCAGCTTAGTAGGGGGAGACACAGATACGCAGTATTTT. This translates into CASSLVGGDTDTQYF.

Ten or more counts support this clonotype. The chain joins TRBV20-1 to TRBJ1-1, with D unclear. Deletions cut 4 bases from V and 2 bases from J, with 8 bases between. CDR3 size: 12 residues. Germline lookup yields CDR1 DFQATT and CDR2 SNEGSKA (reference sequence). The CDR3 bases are TGCAGTGCTAAACAGAGAAACACTGAAGCTTTCTTT. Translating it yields CSAKQRNTEAFF.

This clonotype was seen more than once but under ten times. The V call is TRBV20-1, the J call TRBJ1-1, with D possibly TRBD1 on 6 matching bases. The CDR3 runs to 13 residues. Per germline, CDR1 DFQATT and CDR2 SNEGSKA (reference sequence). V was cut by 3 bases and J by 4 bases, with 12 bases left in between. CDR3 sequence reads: CSARPDRPTEAFF. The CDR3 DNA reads TGCAGTGCTAGGCCAGACAGGCCCACTGAAGCTTTCTTT.

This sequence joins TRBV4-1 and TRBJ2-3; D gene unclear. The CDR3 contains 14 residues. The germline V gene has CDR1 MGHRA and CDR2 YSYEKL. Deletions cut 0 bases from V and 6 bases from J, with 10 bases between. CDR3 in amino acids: CASSQDKGADTQYF. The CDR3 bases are TGCGCCAGCAGCCAAGATAAGGGCGCGGATACGCAGTATTTT.

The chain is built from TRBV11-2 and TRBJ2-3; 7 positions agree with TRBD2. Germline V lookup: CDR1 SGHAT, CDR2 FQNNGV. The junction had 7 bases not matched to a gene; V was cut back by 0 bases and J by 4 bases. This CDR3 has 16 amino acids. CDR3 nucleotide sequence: TGTGCCAGCAGCTTAGATCTGGGGGGGGGACCAGATACGCAGTATTTT. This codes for CASSLDLGGGPDTQYF.

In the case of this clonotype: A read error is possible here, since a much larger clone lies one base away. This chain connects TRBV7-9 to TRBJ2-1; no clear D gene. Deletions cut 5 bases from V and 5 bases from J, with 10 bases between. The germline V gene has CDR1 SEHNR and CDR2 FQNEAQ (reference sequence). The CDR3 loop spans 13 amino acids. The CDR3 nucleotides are TGTGCCAGCAGCGCCATTTCCCACAATGAGCAGTTCTTC. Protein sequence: CASSAISHNEQFF.

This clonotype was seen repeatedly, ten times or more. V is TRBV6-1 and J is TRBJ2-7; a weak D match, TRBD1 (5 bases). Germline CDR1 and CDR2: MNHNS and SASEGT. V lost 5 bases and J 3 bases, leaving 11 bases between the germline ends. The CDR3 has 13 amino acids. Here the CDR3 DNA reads TGTGCCAGCAGTAGTAGACAGCTCTACGAGCAGTACTTC. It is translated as CASSSRQLYEQYF.

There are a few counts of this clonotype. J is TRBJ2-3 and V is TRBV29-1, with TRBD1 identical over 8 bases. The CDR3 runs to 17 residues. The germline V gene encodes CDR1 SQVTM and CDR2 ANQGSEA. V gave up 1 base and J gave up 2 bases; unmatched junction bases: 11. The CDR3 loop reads CSVEVPLDREPTDTQYF. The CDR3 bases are TGCAGCGTTGAAGTTCCCCTGGACAGGGAGCCCACAGATACGCAGTATTTT.

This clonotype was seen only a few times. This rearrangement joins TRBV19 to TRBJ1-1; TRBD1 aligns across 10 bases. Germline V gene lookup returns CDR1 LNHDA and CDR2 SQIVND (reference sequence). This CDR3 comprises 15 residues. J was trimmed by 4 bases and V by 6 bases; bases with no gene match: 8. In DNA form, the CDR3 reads TGTGCCAGTAGGGGGCCGGGACAGGGGACCACTGAAGCTTTCTTT. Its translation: CASRGPGQGTTEAFF.

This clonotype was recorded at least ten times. The chain's CDR3 is CASSLSTINYGYTF. In DNA, the CDR3 is TGCGCCAGCAGCTTGTCAACGATTAACTATGGCTACACCTTC. The chain carries TRBV5-1 and TRBJ1-2; D unclear. CDR3 length: 14 residues. Trimming shortened V by 1 base and J by 1 base, and 8 bases separated the two germline ends. Germline V gene data show CDR1 as SGHRS and CDR2 as YFSETQ.

CDR3 in DNA: TGCGGGGGGCGGAGTGCAACTAATGAAAAACTGTTTTTT. Its protein product is CGGRSATNEKLFF. The genes are TRBV29-1 and TRBJ1-4, with D perhaps matching TRBD1 (6 bases). CDR3 length equals 13 residues. Looked up from germline, CDR1 is SQVTM and CDR2 is ANQGSEA.

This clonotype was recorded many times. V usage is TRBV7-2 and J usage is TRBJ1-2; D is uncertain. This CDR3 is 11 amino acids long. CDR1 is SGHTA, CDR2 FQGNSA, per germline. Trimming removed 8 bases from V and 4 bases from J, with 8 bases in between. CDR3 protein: CASGVSYGYTF. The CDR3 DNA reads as TGTGCCAGCGGTGTTTCCTATGGCTACACCTTC.

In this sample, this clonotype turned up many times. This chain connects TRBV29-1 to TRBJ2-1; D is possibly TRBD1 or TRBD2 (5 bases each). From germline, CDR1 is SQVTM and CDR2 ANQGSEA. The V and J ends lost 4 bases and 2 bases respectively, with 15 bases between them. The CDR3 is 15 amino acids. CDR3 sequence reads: CSVVDGAHAYNEQFF. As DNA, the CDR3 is TGCAGCGTTGTAGACGGGGCCCACGCCTACAATGAGCAGTTCTTC.

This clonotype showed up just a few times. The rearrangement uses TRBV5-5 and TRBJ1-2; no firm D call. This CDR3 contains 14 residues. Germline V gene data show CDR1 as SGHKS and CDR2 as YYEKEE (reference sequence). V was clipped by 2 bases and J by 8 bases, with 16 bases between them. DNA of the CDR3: TGTGCCAGCAGCTTTTGGACGGCCGGTTCGGGCTACACCTTC. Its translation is CASSFWTAGSGYTF.

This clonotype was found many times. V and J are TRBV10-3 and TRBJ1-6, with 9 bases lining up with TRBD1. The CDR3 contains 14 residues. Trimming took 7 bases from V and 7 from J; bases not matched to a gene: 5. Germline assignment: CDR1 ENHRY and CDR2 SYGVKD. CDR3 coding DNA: TGTGCCATCATCGCACAGGGGGCGAATTCACCCCTCCACTTT. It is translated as CAIIAQGANSPLHF.

The CDR3 DNA reads as TGTGCCAGCAGCGTACCGTGGGAGGAACACGATGAGCAGTTCTTC. Amino acid sequence: CASSVPWEEHDEQFF. This chain uses TRBV7-8 with TRBJ2-1; the D gene is possibly TRBD2 (6 bases). V was cut by 5 bases and J by 8 bases, with 19 bases left in between. CDR3 length equals 15 residues. In germline, CDR1 is SGHVS, CDR2 FQNEAQ.

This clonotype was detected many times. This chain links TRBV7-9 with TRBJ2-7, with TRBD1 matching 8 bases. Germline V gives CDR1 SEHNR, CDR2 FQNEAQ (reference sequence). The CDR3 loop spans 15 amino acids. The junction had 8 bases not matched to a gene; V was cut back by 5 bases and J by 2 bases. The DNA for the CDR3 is TGTGCCAGCAGCCCAGACAGGGGAGATCCCTACGAGCAGTACTTC. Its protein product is CASSPDRGDPYEQYF.

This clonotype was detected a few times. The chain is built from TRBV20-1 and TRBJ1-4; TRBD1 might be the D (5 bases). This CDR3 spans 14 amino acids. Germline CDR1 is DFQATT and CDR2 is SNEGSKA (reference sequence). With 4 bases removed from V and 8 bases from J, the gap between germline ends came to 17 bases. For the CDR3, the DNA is TGCAGTGCTATTGAAGTGAGGGGACGCGAAAAACTGTTTTTT. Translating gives CSAIEVRGREKLFF.

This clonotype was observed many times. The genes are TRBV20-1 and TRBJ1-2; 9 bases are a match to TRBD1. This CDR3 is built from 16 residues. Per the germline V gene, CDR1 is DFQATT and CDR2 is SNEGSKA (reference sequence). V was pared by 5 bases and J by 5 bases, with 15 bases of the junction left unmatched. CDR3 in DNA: TGCAGTGCTGAACGAGAGATAGGGGACAGGGATTATGGCTACACCTTC. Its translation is CSAEREIGDRDYGYTF.